This T cell receptor (beta chain) was recorded in a study of blood T cell repertoires in COVID-19. Study context: Samples came from the United States, Italy and Spain, spanning acute and convalescent COVID-19. The cDNA or gDNA used as material had been derived from T cells, B-cell-depleted T cells, or PBMCs.

V was pared by 5 bases and J by 4 bases, with 5 bases of the junction left unmatched. The CDR3 runs to 15 residues. The germline CDR1 and CDR2 sequences are SGHVS and FNYEAQ. Authors' methods: For nucleated cells, counts were estimated from reference gene primer amplification. TCRdb keeps only in-frame clones here, not all; method: immunoSEQ multiplex PCR. V and J calls and clone size follow that table, whereas D and trimming were derived from the DNA. The table records about 410,000 clones, roughly 90% of them present only once. The sample comprised peripheral blood. This TCR was recovered from a woman aged 25-40 years with active or convalescent COVID-19. The chain uses TRBV7-6 and TRBJ2-1; 10 nucleotides align to TRBD1. The CDR3 DNA reads TGTGCCAGCAGCGCGGGACAGGGGACTTACAATGAGCAGTTCTTC. This translates into CASSAGQGTYNEQFF.